This is a list of T cell receptor beta chains from one sample in a study of CD8 T cells in ankylosing spondylitis. One entry per CDR3 protein results from TCRdb running MiXCR on the 5' RACE reads. The sample lists fewer than 250,000 distinct CDR3 sequences; over 9.5% were seen once. The specimen sequenced was blood, either unsorted or a sorted T cell fraction (not recorded which). Receptors originate from a male donor with ankylosing spondylitis or in good health (not recorded which). Both conserved end residues are part of each CDR3. Each record gives: clone size, J gene, D gene, V gene, CDR3 protein, CDR3 DNA. D genes are given only for firm matches. Only some rows state a clone size, as once, few, many or a class for expanded clones.

clone size: -; J gene: TRBJ2-7; D gene: -; V gene: TRBV6-1; CDR3 protein: CATLNKYYEQYF; CDR3 DNA: TGTGCCACGCTTAACAAATACTACGAGCAGTACTTC
clone size: many; J gene: TRBJ2-7; D gene: -; V gene: TRBV10-3; CDR3 protein: CAISDKDGSSYEQYF; CDR3 DNA: TGTGCCATCAGCGATAAGGACGGTAGCTCCTACGAGCAGTACTTC
clone size: -; J gene: TRBJ2-1; D gene: -; V gene: TRBV6-1; CDR3 protein: CASSEAGARGWDEQFF; CDR3 DNA: TGTGCCAGCAGTGAAGCGGGAGCAAGGGGGTGGGATGAGCAGTTCTTC
clone size: many; J gene: TRBJ2-1; D gene: -; V gene: TRBV6-5; CDR3 protein: CASSYRSQGPYNEQFF; CDR3 DNA: TGTGCCAGCAGTTACAGGTCTCAGGGGCCATACAATGAGCAGTTCTTC
clone size: -; J gene: TRBJ2-1; D gene: -; V gene: TRBV3-1; CDR3 protein: CASSGGRVSYNEQFF; CDR3 DNA: TGTGCCAGCAGCGGGGGGCGGGTCTCCTACAATGAGCAGTTCTTC
clone size: many; J gene: TRBJ2-5; D gene: TRBD1; V gene: TRBV4-2; CDR3 protein: CASSQDLRGPETQYF; CDR3 DNA: TGTGCCAGCAGCCAAGATTTAAGGGGGCCAGAGACCCAGTACTTC
clone size: -; J gene: TRBJ2-2; D gene: -; V gene: TRBV4-1; CDR3 protein: CASSHEGFGELFF; CDR3 DNA: TGCGCCAGCAGCCACGAGGGGTTCGGGGAGCTGTTTTTT
clone size: many; J gene: TRBJ2-5; D gene: TRBD2; V gene: TRBV5-1; CDR3 protein: CASSLPELATGTQYF; CDR3 DNA: TGCGCCAGCAGCTTGCCGGAACTAGCGACCGGGACCCAGTACTTC
clone size: few; J gene: TRBJ2-1; D gene: -; V gene: TRBV12-3/TRBV12-4; CDR3 protein: CASSRIAGPYNEQFF; CDR3 DNA: TGTGCCAGCAGTAGGATCGCGGGGCCTTACAATGAGCAGTTCTTC
clone size: many; J gene: TRBJ2-4; D gene: TRBD1; V gene: TRBV5-1; CDR3 protein: CASSLAYPMGQGENIQYF; CDR3 DNA: TGCGCCAGCAGCTTGGCCTACCCTATGGGACAGGGCGAAAACATTCAGTACTTC
clone size: few; J gene: TRBJ2-1; D gene: -; V gene: TRBV7-9; CDR3 protein: CASSFKDEQFF; CDR3 DNA: TGTGCCAGCAGCTTCAAAGATGAGCAGTTCTTC
clone size: many; J gene: TRBJ2-7; D gene: -; V gene: TRBV10-3; CDR3 protein: CAISEGGYEQYF; CDR3 DNA: TGTGCCATCAGTGAGGGGGGATACGAGCAGTACTTC
clone size: many; J gene: TRBJ2-3; D gene: -; V gene: TRBV7-9; CDR3 protein: CASSLGDILYTQYF; CDR3 DNA: TGTGCCAGCAGCTTAGGGGATATACTTTATACGCAGTATTTT
clone size: -; J gene: TRBJ2-3; D gene: TRBD2; V gene: TRBV2; CDR3 protein: CASSEWRGGTDTQYF; CDR3 DNA: TGTGCCAGCAGTGAATGGCGGGGGGGCACAGATACGCAGTATTTT
clone size: many; J gene: TRBJ2-5; D gene: TRBD2; V gene: TRBV4-1; CDR3 protein: CASSQELAGGPQETQYF; CDR3 DNA: TGCGCCAGCAGCCAGGAGCTAGCGGGAGGGCCCCAAGAGACCCAGTACTTC
clone size: many; J gene: TRBJ1-6; D gene: -; V gene: TRBV5-6; CDR3 protein: CASSGNSPLHF; CDR3 DNA: TGTGCCAGCAGCGGAAATTCACCCCTCCACTTT
clone size: many; J gene: TRBJ2-1; D gene: TRBD2; V gene: TRBV4-2; CDR3 protein: CASSQDSGGYNEQFF; CDR3 DNA: TGTGCCAGCAGCCAAGATAGCGGGGGCTACAATGAGCAGTTCTTC
clone size: few; J gene: TRBJ2-2; D gene: TRBD2; V gene: TRBV12-3/TRBV12-4; CDR3 protein: CTSSSWTSGRANTGELFF; CDR3 DNA: TGTACCAGCAGTTCCTGGACTAGCGGGAGGGCCAACACCGGGGAGCTGTTTTTT
clone size: many; J gene: TRBJ2-3; D gene: TRBD2; V gene: TRBV19; CDR3 protein: CASSMVAGRTDTQYF; CDR3 DNA: TGTGCCAGTAGTATGGTAGCGGGCCGCACAGATACGCAGTATTTT
clone size: many; J gene: TRBJ2-7; D gene: TRBD1; V gene: TRBV5-1; CDR3 protein: CASSLEGQGGYEQYF; CDR3 DNA: TGCGCCAGCAGCTTGGAGGGACAGGGAGGCTACGAGCAGTACTTC
clone size: many; J gene: TRBJ1-1; D gene: TRBD1; V gene: TRBV2; CDR3 protein: CASRDGQGKGEAFF; CDR3 DNA: TGTGCCAGCAGGGACGGACAGGGGAAGGGCGAAGCTTTCTTT
clone size: many; J gene: TRBJ1-1; D gene: -; V gene: TRBV5-1; CDR3 protein: CASRNTVQTFTPNTEAFF; CDR3 DNA: TGCGCCAGCAGGAATACAGTCCAAACCTTTACCCCGAACACTGAAGCTTTCTTT
clone size: -; J gene: TRBJ1-2; D gene: -; V gene: TRBV11-3; CDR3 protein: CASSLALDGFTF; CDR3 DNA: TGTGCCAGCAGCTTAGCCCTAGATGGCTTCACCTTC
clone size: few; J gene: TRBJ2-1; D gene: TRBD1; V gene: TRBV5-4; CDR3 protein: CASSPAGGAGSSYNEQFF; CDR3 DNA: TGTGCCAGCAGCCCCGCAGGGGGCGCGGGATCCTCCTACAATGAGCAGTTCTTC
clone size: few; J gene: TRBJ1-2; D gene: -; V gene: TRBV2; CDR3 protein: CASEGQRYGYTF; CDR3 DNA: TGTGCCAGCGAGGGCCAGAGGTATGGCTACACCTTC
clone size: many; J gene: TRBJ2-2; D gene: -; V gene: TRBV5-1; CDR3 protein: CASSLGHLNTGELFF; CDR3 DNA: TGCGCCAGCAGCTTGGGACACTTGAACACCGGGGAGCTGTTTTTT
clone size: few; J gene: TRBJ2-5; D gene: -; V gene: TRBV7-9; CDR3 protein: CASSVRNQGGSETQYF; CDR3 DNA: TGTGCCAGCAGCGTGCGTAATCAGGGTGGGTCAGAGACCCAGTACTTC
clone size: many; J gene: TRBJ1-1; D gene: -; V gene: TRBV10-1; CDR3 protein: CASSESGSTEAFF; CDR3 DNA: TGCGCCAGCAGTGAATCGGGGAGCACTGAAGCTTTCTTT
clone size: many; J gene: TRBJ1-1; D gene: -; V gene: TRBV6-1; CDR3 protein: CASRSLGALNTEAFF; CDR3 DNA: TGTGCCAGCAGGTCCCTAGGGGCCTTGAACACTGAAGCTTTCTTT
clone size: few; J gene: TRBJ2-7; D gene: TRBD2; V gene: TRBV7-2; CDR3 protein: CASSPGTSGTNRYEQYF; CDR3 DNA: TGTGCCAGCAGCCCGGGGACTAGCGGGACCAACCGTTACGAGCAGTACTTC
clone size: few; J gene: TRBJ2-1; D gene: -; V gene: TRBV20-1; CDR3 protein: CSAGPAPNNEQFF; CDR3 DNA: TGCAGTGCCGGTCCGGCCCCTAACAATGAGCAGTTCTTC
clone size: many; J gene: TRBJ2-1; D gene: -; V gene: TRBV19; CDR3 protein: CASSIDRGGNEQFF; CDR3 DNA: TGTGCCAGTAGTATAGATCGTGGGGGAAATGAGCAGTTCTTC
clone size: many; J gene: TRBJ2-5; D gene: -; V gene: TRBV5-1; CDR3 protein: CASSLILRERETQYF; CDR3 DNA: TGCGCCAGCAGCTTGATACTGAGGGAACGAGAGACCCAGTACTTC
clone size: many; J gene: TRBJ1-1; D gene: -; V gene: TRBV7-9; CDR3 protein: CASSPTALNTEAFF; CDR3 DNA: TGTGCCAGCAGCCCGACAGCCTTGAACACTGAAGCTTTCTTT
clone size: many; J gene: TRBJ2-3; D gene: -; V gene: TRBV11-2; CDR3 protein: CASSLDPLGRRTDTQYF; CDR3 DNA: TGTGCCAGCAGCTTAGATCCATTGGGACGCCGCACAGATACGCAGTATTTT
clone size: many; J gene: TRBJ1-5; D gene: -; V gene: TRBV7-6; CDR3 protein: CASSRTPSSNQPQHF; CDR3 DNA: TGTGCCAGCAGCCGGACACCTTCTAGCAATCAGCCCCAGCATTTT
clone size: many; J gene: TRBJ1-6; D gene: -; V gene: TRBV5-5; CDR3 protein: CASSFEGSSYNSPLHF; CDR3 DNA: TGTGCCAGCAGCTTTGAGGGTAGCTCCTATAATTCACCCCTCCACTTT
clone size: many; J gene: TRBJ1-4; D gene: -; V gene: TRBV4-2; CDR3 protein: CASSQDSTNEKLFF; CDR3 DNA: TGTGCCAGCAGCCAAGACTCAACTAATGAAAAACTGTTTTTT
clone size: -; J gene: TRBJ2-1; D gene: TRBD1; V gene: TRBV6-4; CDR3 protein: CASSAGQGFGYNGQFF; CDR3 DNA: TGTGCCAGCAGTGCGGGACAGGGTTTTGGCTACAATGGGCAGTTCTTC
clone size: many; J gene: TRBJ2-7; D gene: -; V gene: TRBV24-1; CDR3 protein: CAPGIDGVGEQYF; CDR3 DNA: TGTGCCCCCGGCATCGACGGGGTTGGTGAGCAGTACTTC
clone size: many; J gene: TRBJ2-7; D gene: TRBD1; V gene: TRBV12-3/TRBV12-4; CDR3 protein: CASSSPDRVGSYEQYF; CDR3 DNA: TGTGCCAGCAGTTCCCCCGACAGGGTGGGATCCTACGAGCAGTACTTC
clone size: many; J gene: TRBJ1-1; D gene: TRBD1; V gene: TRBV5-1; CDR3 protein: CASSLQDRALSGAFF; CDR3 DNA: TGCGCCAGCAGCTTGCAGGACAGGGCCCTTTCCGGAGCTTTCTTT
clone size: few; J gene: TRBJ2-2; D gene: TRBD2; V gene: TRBV7-7; CDR3 protein: CTSSLGLAGVNTGELFF; CDR3 DNA: TGTACCAGCAGCTTAGGCCTAGCGGGGGTTAACACCGGGGAGCTGTTTTTT
clone size: -; J gene: TRBJ1-5; D gene: -; V gene: TRBV9; CDR3 protein: CASSVESASNQPQHF; CDR3 DNA: TGTGCCAGCAGCGTAGAGTCAGCTAGCAATCAGCCCCAGCATTTT
clone size: -; J gene: TRBJ1-1; D gene: TRBD1; V gene: TRBV5-5; CDR3 protein: CASSFTGGGTEAFF; CDR3 DNA: TGTGCCAGCAGCTTTACAGGGGGGGGAACTGAAGCTTTCTTT
clone size: few; J gene: TRBJ2-7; D gene: TRBD2; V gene: TRBV20-1; CDR3 protein: CSARGGGVSYEQYF; CDR3 DNA: TGCAGTGCTAGAGGGGGGGGGGTCTCCTACGAGCAGTACTTC
clone size: -; J gene: TRBJ2-1; D gene: -; V gene: TRBV20-1; CDR3 protein: CSARDGGSNEQFF; CDR3 DNA: TGCAGTGCTAGAGATGGAGGAAGCAATGAGCAGTTCTTC